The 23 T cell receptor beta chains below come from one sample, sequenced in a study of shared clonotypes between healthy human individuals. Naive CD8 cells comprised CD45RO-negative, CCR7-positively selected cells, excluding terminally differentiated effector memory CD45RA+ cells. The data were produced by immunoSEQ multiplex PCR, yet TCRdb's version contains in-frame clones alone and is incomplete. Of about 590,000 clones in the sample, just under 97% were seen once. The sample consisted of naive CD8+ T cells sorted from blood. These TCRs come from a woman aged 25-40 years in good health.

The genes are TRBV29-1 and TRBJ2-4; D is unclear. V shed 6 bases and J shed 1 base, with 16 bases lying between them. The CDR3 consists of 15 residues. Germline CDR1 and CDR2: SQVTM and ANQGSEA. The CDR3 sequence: CSVQVPHGAKNIQYF. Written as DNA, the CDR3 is TGCAGCGTACAAGTTCCACACGGGGCCAAAAACATTCAGTACTTC.

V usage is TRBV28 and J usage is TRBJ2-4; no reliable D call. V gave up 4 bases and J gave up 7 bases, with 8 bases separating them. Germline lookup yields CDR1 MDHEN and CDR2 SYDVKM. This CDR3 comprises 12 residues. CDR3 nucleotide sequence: TGTGCCAGCAGTTCCTCTCTCAACATTCAGTACTTC. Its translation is CASSSSLNIQYF. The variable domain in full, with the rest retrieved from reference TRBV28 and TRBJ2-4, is DVKVTQSSRYLVKRTGEKVFLECVQDMDHENMFWYRQDPGLGLRLIYFSYDVKMKEKGDIPEGYSVSREKKERFSLILESASTNQTSMYLCASSSSLNIQYFGAGTRLSVL.

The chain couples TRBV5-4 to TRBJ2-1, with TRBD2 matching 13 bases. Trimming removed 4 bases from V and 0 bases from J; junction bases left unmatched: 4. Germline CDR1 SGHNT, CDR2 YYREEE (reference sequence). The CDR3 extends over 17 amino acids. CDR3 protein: CASSGLAGVGSYNEQFF. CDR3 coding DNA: TGTGCCAGCAGCGGACTAGCGGGAGTCGGCTCCTACAATGAGCAGTTCTTC.

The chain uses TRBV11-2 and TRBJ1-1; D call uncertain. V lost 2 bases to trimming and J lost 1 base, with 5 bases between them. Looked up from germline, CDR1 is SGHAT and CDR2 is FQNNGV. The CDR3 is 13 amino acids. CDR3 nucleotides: TGTGCCAGCAGCTTATATGGGAACACTGAAGCTTTCTTT. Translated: CASSLYGNTEAFF.

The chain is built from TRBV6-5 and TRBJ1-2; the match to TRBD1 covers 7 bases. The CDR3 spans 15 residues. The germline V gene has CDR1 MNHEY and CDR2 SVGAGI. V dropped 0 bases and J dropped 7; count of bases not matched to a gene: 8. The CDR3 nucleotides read TGTGCCAGCAGTTACTCAGAGGGGGCGTCTGTTGGCTACACCTTC. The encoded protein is CASSYSEGASVGYTF.

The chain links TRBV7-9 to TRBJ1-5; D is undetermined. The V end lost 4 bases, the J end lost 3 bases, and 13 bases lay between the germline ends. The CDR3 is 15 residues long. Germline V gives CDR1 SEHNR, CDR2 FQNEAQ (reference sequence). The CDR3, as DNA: TGTGCCAGCAGCTCCACCGGGGTCCTCAATCAGCCCCAGCATTTT. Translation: CASSSTGVLNQPQHF.

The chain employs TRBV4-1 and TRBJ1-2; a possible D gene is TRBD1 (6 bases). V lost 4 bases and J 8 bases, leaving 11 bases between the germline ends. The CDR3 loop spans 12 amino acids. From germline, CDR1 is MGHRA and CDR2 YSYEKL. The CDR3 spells CASSPRTGGYTF. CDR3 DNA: TGCGCCAGCAGCCCTAGAACAGGGGGCTACACCTTC.

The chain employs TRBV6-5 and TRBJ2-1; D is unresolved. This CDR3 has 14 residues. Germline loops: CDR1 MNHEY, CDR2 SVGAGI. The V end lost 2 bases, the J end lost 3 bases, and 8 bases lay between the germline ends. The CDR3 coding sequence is TGTGCCAGCAGTTACGGCGGTTACTACAATGAGCAGTTCTTC. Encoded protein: CASSYGGYYNEQFF.

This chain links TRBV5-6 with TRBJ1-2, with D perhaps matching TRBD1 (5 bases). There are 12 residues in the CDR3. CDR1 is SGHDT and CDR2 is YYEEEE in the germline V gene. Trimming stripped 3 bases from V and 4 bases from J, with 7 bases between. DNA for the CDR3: TGTGCCAGCAGCTCAGGGTCCTATGGCTACACCTTC. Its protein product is CASSSGSYGYTF.

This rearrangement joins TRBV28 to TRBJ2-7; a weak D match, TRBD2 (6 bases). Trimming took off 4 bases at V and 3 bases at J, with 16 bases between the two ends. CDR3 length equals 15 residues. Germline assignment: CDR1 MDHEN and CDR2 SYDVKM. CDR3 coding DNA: TGTGCCAGCAGTTCCCTCGGGAGTGGTGTCTACGAGCAGTACTTC. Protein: CASSSLGSGVYEQYF.

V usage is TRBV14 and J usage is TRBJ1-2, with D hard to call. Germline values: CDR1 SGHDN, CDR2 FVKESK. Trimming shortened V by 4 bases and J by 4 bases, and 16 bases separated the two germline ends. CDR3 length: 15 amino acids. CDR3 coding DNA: TGTGCCAGCAGCCCTCCCCGGGGTCGTGGCTATGGCTACACCTTC. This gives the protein CASSPPRGRGYGYTF.

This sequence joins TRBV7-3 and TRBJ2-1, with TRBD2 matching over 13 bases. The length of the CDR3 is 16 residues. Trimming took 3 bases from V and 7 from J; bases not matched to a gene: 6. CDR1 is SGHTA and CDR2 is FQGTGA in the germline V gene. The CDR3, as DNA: TGTGCCAGCAGCTTCTCACTAGCGGGAGGGCCAAATGAGCAGTTCTTC. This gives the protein CASSFSLAGGPNEQFF.

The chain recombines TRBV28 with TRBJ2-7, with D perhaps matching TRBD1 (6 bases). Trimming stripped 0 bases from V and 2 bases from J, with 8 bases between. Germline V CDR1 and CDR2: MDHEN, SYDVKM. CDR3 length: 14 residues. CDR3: CASSLWGHTYEQYF. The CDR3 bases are TGTGCCAGCAGTTTATGGGGACACACCTACGAGCAGTACTTC.

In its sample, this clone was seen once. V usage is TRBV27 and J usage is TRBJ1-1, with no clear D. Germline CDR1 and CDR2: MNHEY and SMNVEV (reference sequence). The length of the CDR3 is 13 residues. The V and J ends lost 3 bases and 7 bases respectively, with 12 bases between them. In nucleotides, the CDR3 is TGTGCCAGCAGTTTGTTCCTGCACGGTGAAGCTTTCTTT. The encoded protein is CASSLFLHGEAFF.

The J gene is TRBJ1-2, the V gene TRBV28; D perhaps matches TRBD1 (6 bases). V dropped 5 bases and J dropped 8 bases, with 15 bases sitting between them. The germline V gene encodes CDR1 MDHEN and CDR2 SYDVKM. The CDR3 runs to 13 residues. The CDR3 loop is CASSRPAGEGYTF. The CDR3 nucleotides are TGTGCCAGCAGTCGACCGGCAGGGGAAGGCTACACCTTC.

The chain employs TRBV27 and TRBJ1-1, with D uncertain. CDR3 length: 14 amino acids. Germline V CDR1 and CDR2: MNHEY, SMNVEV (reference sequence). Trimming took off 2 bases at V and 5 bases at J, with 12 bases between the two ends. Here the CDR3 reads CASSLVGKGTEAFF. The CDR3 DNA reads TGTGCCAGCAGTTTAGTAGGGAAAGGTACTGAAGCTTTCTTT.

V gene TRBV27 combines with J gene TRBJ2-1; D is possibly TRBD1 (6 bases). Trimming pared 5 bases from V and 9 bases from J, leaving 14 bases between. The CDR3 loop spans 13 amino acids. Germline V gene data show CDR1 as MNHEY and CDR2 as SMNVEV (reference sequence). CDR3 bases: TGTGCCAGCAGTAAATTCACAGGGATTGAGCAGTTCTTC. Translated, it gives CASSKFTGIEQFF.

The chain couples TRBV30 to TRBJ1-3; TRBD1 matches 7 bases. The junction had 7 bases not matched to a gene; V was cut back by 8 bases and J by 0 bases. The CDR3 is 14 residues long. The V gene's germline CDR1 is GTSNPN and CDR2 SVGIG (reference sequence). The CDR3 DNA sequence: TGTGCCGGACAGGCGGGCCGCTCTGGAAACACCATATATTTT. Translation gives CAGQAGRSGNTIYF.

The CDR3: CASSPLVVAGRNEQFF. The CDR3, as DNA: TGTGCCAGCAGTCCCCTTGTTGTAGCGGGACGCAATGAGCAGTTCTTC. The chain couples TRBV13 to TRBJ2-1; 8 nucleotides agree with TRBD2. The ends lost 6 bases at V and 6 bases at J; junction bases unmatched: 13. CDR1 PRHDT and CDR2 FYEKMQ come from the germline V gene (reference sequence). This CDR3 has 16 amino acids.

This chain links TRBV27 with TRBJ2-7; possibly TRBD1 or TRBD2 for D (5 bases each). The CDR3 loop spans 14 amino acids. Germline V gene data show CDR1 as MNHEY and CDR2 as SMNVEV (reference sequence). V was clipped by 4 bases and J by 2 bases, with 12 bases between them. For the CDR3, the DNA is TGTGCCAGCAGTTCCGGGACGGGACCCTACGAGCAGTACTTC. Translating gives CASSSGTGPYEQYF.

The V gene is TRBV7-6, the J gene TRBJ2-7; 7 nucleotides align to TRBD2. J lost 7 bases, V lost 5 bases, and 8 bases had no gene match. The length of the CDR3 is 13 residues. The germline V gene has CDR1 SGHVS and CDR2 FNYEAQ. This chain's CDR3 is CASSPRGVREQYF. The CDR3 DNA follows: TGTGCCAGCAGCCCCCGGGGGGTTCGGGAGCAGTACTTC.

The CDR3 sequence is CATSSLARPDRAVVETQYF. In DNA, the CDR3 is TGTGCCACCAGCAGTCTCGCACGGCCGGACAGGGCAGTGGTGGAGACCCAGTACTTC. V gene TRBV15 combines with J gene TRBJ2-5; 8 nucleotides match TRBD1. Per the germline V gene, CDR1 is LNHNV and CDR2 is YYDKDF (reference sequence). With 3 bases clipped from V and 5 bases from J, the junction kept 20 bases outside the gene matches. The CDR3 covers 19 residues.

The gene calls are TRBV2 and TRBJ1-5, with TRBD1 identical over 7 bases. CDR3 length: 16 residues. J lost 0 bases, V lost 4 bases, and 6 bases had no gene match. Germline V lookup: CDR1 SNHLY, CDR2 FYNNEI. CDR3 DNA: TGTGCCAGCAGTGGTGACAGGGCATTTAGCAATCAGCCCCAGCATTTT. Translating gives CASSGDRAFSNQPQHF.